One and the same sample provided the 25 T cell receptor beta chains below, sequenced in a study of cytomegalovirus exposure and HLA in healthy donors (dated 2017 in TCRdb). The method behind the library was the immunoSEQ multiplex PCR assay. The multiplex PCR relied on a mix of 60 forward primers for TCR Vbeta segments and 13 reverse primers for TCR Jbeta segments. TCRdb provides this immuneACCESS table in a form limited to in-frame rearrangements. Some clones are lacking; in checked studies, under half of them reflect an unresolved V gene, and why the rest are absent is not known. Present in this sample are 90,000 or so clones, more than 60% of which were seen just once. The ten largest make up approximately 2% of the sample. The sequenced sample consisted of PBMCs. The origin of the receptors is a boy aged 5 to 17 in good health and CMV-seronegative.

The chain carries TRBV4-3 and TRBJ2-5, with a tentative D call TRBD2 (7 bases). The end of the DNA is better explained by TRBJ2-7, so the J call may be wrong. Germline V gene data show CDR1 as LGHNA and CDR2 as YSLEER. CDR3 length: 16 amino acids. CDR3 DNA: TGCGCCAGCAGCCCAGCCGCAGTAGGGGGGGCCTACGAGCAGTACTTC. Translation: CASSPAAVGGAYEQYF.

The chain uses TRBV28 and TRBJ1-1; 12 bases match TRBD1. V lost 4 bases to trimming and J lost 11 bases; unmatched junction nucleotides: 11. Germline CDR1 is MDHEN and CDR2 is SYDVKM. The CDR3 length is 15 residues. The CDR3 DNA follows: TGTGCCAGCAGTTCAGCACCCCGGGACAGGGGGCAGGCTTTCTTT. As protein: CASSSAPRDRGQAFF.

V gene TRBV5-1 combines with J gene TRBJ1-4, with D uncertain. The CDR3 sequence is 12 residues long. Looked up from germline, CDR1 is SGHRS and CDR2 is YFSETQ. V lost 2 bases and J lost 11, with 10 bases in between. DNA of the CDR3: TGCGCCAGCAGCTTCAGGCCCCCTAAACTGTTTTTT. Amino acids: CASSFRPPKLFF.

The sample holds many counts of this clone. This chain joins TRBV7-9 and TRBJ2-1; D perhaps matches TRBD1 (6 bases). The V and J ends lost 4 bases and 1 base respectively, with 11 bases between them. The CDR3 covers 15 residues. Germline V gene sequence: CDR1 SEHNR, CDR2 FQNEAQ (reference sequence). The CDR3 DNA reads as TGTGCCAGCAGCTCCCGGACAGTTTCCTACAATGAGCAGTTCTTC. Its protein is CASSSRTVSYNEQFF.

The CDR3 spells CASTPLPGPGNEQFF. The CDR3 region has the DNA TGTGCCAGCACCCCATTGCCGGGTCCTGGGAATGAGCAGTTCTTC. The genes are TRBV28 and TRBJ2-1; D gene ambiguous. V gave up 7 bases and J gave up 7 bases, with 20 bases separating them. Germline loops: CDR1 MDHEN, CDR2 SYDVKM. The CDR3 is made up of 15 amino acids.

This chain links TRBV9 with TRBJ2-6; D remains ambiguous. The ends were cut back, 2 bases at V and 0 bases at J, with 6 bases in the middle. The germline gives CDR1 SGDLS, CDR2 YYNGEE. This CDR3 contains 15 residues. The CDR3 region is CASSVVISGANVLTF. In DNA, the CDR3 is TGTGCCAGCAGCGTTGTTATCTCTGGGGCCAACGTCCTGACTTTC.

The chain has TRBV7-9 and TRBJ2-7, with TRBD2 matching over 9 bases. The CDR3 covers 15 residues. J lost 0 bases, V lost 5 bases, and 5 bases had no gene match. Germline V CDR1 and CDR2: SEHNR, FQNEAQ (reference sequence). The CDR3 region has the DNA TGTGCCAGCAGCCCCTGGACTAGCGCCTCCTACGAGCAGTACTTC. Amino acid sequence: CASSPWTSASYEQYF.

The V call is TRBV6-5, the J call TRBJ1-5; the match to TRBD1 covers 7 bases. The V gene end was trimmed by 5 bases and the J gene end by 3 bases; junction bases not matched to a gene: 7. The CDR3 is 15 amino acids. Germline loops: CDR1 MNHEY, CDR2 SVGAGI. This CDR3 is CASSPDRAFNQPQHF. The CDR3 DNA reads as TGTGCCAGCAGTCCTGACAGGGCATTCAATCAGCCCCAGCATTTT.

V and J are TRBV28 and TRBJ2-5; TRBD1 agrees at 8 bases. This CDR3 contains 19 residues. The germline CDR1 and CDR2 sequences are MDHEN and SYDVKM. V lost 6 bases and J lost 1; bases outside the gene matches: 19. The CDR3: CASSSVRDQQGALQETQYF. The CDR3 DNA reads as TGTGCCAGCAGCTCGGTACGGGATCAGCAGGGGGCCCTCCAAGAGACCCAGTACTTC.

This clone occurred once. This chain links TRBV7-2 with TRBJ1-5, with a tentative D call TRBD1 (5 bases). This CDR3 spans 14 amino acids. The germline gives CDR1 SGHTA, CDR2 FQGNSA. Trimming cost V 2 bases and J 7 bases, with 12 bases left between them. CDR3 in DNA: TGTGCCAGCAGCTTACAGCCGGGGGGGCAGCCCCAGCATTTT. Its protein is CASSLQPGGQPQHF.

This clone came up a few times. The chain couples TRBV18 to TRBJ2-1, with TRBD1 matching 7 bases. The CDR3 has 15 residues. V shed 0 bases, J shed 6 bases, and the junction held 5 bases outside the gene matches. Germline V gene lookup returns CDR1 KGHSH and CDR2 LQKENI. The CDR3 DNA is TGTGCCAGCTCACCACCCGGGACAGCTAGCAATGAGCAGTTCTTC. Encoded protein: CASSPPGTASNEQFF. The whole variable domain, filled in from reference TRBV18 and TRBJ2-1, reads NAGVMQNPRHLVRRRGQEARLRCSPMKGHSHVYWYRQLPEEGLKFMVYLQKENIIDESGMPKERFSAEFPKEGPSILRIQQVVRGDSAAYFCASSPPGTASNEQFFGPGTRLTVL.

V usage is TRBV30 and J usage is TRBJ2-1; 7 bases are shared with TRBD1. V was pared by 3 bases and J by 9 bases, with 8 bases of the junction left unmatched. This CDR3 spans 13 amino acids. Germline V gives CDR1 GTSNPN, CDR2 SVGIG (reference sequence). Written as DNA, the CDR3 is TGTGCCTGGAGCATGACAGGGTCTGGTGAGCAGTTCTTC. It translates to CAWSMTGSGEQFF.

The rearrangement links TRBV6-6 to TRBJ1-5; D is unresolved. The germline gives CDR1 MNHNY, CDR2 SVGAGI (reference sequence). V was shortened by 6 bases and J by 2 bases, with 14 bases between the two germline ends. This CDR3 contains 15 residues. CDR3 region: CASRWDAGGNQPQHF. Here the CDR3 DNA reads TGTGCCAGCAGGTGGGATGCGGGAGGCAATCAGCCCCAGCATTTT.

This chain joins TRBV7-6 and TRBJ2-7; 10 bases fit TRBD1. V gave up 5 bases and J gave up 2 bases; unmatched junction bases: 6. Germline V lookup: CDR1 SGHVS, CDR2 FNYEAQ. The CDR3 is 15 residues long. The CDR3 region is CASSQRGQGAYEQYF. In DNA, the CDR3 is TGTGCCAGCAGCCAACGAGGACAGGGGGCCTACGAGCAGTACTTC.

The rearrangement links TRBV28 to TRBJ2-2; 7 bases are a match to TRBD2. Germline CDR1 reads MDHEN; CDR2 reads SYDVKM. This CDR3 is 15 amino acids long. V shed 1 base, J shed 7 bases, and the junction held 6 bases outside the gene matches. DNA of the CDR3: TGTGCCAGCAGTTTATACGGGGGGACTGGCGGGGAGCTGTTTTTT. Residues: CASSLYGGTGGELFF. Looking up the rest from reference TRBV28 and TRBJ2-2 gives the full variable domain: DVKVTQSSRYLVKRTGEKVFLECVQDMDHENMFWYRQDPGLGLRLIYFSYDVKMKEKGDIPEGYSVSREKKERFSLILESASTNQTSMYLCASSLYGGTGGELFFGEGSRLTVL.

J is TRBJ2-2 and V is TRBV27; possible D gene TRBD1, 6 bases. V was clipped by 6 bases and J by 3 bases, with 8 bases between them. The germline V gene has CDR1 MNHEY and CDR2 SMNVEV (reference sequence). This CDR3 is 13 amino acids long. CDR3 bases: TGTGCCAGCAGCGGACAGTACACCGGGGAGCTGTTTTTT. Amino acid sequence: CASSGQYTGELFF.

For the CDR3, the DNA is TGTGCCAGCAGCCCCTCTAATTTAAACACTGAAGCTTTCTTT. This gives the protein CASSPSNLNTEAFF. The rearrangement links TRBV27 to TRBJ1-1; D is unclear. The CDR3 length is 14 residues. CDR1 is MNHEY, CDR2 SMNVEV, per germline (reference sequence). Trimming took 6 bases from V and 2 from J, leaving 13 bases between them.

CDR3 sequence: CASSSTGGQETQYF. CDR3 bases: TGTGCCAGCAGCTCGACAGGGGGTCAAGAGACCCAGTACTTC. V usage is TRBV7-6 and J usage is TRBJ2-5; TRBD1 aligns across 9 bases. V trimming: 4 bases; J trimming: 2 bases; junction bases outside the gene matches: 2. The CDR3 is 14 amino acids. Per the germline V gene, CDR1 is SGHVS and CDR2 is FNYEAQ.

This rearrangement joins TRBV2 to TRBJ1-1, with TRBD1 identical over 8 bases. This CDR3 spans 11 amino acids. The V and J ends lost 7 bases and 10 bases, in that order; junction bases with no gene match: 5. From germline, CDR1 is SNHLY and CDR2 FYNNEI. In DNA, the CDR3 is TGTGCCAGCACTATGGGGACAGGAGCTTTCTTT. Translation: CASTMGTGAFF.

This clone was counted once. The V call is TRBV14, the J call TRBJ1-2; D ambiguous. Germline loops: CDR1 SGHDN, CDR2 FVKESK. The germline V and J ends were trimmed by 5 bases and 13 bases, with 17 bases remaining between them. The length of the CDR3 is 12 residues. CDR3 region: CASSSLSLLATF. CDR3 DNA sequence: TGTGCCAGCAGCTCCTTGTCATTGCTGGCCACCTTC.

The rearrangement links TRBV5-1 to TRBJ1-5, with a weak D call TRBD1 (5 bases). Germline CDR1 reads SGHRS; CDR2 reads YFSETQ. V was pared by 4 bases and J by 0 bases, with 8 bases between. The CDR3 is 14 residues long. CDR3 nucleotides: TGCGCCAGCAGCCCAGACAGTAGCAATCAGCCCCAGCATTTT. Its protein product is CASSPDSSNQPQHF.

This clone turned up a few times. CDR3 DNA: TGTGCCAGCTCACCATTAGGGGAGGGCACTGAAGCTTTCTTT. This encodes CASSPLGEGTEAFF. The V gene is TRBV18, the J gene TRBJ1-1, with D possibly matching TRBD1 (5 bases). V gave up 2 bases and J gave up 4 bases, with 11 bases separating them. Germline V gene data show CDR1 as KGHSH and CDR2 as LQKENI. This CDR3 is 14 amino acids long.

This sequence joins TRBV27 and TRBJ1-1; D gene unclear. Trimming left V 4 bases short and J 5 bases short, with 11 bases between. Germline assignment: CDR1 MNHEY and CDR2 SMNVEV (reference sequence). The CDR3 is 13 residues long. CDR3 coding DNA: TGTGCCAGCAGTTCCAATACGGGGACTGAAGCTTTCTTT. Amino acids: CASSSNTGTEAFF.

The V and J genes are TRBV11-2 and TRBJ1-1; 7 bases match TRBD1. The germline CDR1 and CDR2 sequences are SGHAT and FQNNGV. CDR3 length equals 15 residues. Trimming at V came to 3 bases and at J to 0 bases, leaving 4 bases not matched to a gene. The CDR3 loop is CASSFTTGVNTEAFF. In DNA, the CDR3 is TGTGCCAGCAGCTTTACTACAGGGGTGAACACTGAAGCTTTCTTT.

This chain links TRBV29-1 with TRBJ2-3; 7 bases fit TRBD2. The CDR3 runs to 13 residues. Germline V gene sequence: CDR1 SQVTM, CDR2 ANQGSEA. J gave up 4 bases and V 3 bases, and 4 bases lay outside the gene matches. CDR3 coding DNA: TGCAGCGTTGAGGCGGGGGACGCAGATACGCAGTATTTT. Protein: CSVEAGDADTQYF.